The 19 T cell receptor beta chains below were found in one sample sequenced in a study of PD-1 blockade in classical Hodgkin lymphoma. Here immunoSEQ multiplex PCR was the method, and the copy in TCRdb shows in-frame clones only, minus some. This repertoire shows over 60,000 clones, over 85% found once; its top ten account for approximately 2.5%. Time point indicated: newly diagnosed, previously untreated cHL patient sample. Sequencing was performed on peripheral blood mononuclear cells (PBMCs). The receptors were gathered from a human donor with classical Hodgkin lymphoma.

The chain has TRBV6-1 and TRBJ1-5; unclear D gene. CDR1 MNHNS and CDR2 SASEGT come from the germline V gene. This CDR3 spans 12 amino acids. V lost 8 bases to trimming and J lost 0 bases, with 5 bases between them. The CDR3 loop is CASGYSNQPQHF. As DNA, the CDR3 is TGTGCCAGCGGATATAGCAATCAGCCCCAGCATTTT.

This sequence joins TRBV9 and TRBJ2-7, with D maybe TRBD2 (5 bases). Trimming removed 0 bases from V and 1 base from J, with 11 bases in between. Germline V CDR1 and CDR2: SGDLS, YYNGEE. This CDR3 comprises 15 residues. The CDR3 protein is CASSVGPSSSYEQYF. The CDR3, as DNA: TGTGCCAGCAGCGTAGGGCCTAGCAGTTCCTACGAGCAGTACTTC. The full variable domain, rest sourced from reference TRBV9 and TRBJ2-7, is DSGVTQTPKHLITATGQRVTLRCSPRSGDLSVYWYQQSLDQGLQFLIQYYNGEERAKGNILERFSAQQFPDLHSELNLSSLELGDSALYFCASSVGPSSSYEQYFGPGTRLTVT.

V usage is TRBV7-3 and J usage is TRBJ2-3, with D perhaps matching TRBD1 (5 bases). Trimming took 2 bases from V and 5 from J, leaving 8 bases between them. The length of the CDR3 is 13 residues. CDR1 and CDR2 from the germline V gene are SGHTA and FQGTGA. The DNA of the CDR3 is TGTGCCAGCAGCTTATCTAGGGGAGATACGCAGTATTTT. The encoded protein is CASSLSRGDTQYF. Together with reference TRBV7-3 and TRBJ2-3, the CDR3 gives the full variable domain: GAGVSQTPSNKVTEKGKYVELRCDPISGHTALYWYRQSLGQGPEFLIYFQGTGAADDSGLPNDRFFAVRPEGSVSTLKIQRTERGDSAVYLCASSLSRGDTQYFGPGTRLTVL.

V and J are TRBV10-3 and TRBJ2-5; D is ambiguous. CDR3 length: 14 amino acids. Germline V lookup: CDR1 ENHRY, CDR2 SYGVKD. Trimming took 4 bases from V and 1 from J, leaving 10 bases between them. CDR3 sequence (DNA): TGTGCCATCAGTGCGGTTGGGGTCCAAGAGACCCAGTACTTC. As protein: CAISAVGVQETQYF.

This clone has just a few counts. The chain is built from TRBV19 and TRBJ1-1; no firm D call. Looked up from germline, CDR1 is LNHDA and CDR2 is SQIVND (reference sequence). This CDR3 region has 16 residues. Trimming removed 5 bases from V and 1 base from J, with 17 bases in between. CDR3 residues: CASSVRRGRPNTEAFF. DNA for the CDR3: TGTGCCAGTAGTGTCCGCCGTGGCAGGCCGAACACTGAAGCTTTCTTT.

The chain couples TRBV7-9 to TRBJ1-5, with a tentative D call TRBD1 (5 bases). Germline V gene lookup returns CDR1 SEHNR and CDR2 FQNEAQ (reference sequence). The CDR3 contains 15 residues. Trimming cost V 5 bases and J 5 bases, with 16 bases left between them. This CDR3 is CASSAAWWGDQPQHF. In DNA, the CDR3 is TGTGCCAGCAGCGCAGCTTGGTGGGGGGATCAGCCCCAGCATTTT.

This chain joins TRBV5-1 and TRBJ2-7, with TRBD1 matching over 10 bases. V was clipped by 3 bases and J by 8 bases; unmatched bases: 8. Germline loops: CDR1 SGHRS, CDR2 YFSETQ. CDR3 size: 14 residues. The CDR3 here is CASSSQTGGGKQYF. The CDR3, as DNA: TGCGCCAGCAGCTCCCAGACAGGGGGCGGGAAGCAGTACTTC.

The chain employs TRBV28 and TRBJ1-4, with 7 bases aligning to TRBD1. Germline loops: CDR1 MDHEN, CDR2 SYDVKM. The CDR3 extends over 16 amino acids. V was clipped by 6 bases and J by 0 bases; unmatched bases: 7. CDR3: CASRPTGDATNEKLFF. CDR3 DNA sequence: TGTGCCAGCAGACCTACAGGGGATGCAACTAATGAAAAACTGTTTTTT.

The CDR3 coding sequence is TGTGCCTGGAGCCCTACCTTCGGGAACACTGAAGCTTTCTTT. Translated, it gives CAWSPTFGNTEAFF. This rearrangement joins TRBV30 to TRBJ1-1; D not resolved. The CDR3 consists of 14 residues. The V gene's germline CDR1 is GTSNPN and CDR2 SVGIG (reference sequence). V was clipped by 3 bases and J by 1 base, with 12 bases between them.

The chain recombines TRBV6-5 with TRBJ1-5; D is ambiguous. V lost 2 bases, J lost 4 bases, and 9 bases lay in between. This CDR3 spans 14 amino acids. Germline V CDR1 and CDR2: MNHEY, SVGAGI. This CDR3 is CASSYGPDNQPQHF. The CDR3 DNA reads TGTGCCAGCAGTTACGGGCCAGATAATCAGCCCCAGCATTTT.

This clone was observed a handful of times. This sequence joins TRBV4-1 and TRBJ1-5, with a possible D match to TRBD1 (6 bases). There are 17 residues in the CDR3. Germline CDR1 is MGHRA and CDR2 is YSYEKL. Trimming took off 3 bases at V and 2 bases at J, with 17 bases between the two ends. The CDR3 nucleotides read TGCGCCAGCAGCCACCTTCGGGGGGCTGTAGGCAATCAGCCCCAGCATTTT. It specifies CASSHLRGAVGNQPQHF.

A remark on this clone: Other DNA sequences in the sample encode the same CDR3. DNA of the CDR3: TGCGCCAGCAGCTTGACAGGGAACACTGAAGCTTTCTTT. Encoded protein: CASSLTGNTEAFF. The rearrangement links TRBV5-1 to TRBJ1-1; tentative D call: TRBD1 (5 bases). Germline CDR1 is SGHRS and CDR2 is YFSETQ. The CDR3 covers 13 residues. Trimming stripped 1 base from V and 1 base from J, with 5 bases between.

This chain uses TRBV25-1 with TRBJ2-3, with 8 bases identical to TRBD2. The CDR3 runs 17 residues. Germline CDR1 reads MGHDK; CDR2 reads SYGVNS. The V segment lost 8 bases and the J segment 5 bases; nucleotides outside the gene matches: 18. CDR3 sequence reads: CASGGVLAGPPQDTQYF. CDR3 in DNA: TGTGCCAGCGGCGGGGTCTTAGCGGGGCCCCCTCAAGATACGCAGTATTTT.

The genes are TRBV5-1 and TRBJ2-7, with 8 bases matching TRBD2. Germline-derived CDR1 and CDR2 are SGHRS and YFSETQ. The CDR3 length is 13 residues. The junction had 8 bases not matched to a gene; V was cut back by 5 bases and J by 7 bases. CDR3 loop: CASRKAGEGEQYF. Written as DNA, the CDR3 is TGCGCCAGCAGAAAAGCGGGAGAGGGAGAGCAGTACTTC.

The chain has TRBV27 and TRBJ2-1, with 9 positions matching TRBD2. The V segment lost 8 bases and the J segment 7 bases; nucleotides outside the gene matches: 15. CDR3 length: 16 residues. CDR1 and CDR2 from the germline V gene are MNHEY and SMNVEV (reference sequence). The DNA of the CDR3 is TGTGCCAGCGGGTCCTTTAGCGGGAGAGGATTGAATGAGCAGTTCTTC. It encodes CASGSFSGRGLNEQFF.

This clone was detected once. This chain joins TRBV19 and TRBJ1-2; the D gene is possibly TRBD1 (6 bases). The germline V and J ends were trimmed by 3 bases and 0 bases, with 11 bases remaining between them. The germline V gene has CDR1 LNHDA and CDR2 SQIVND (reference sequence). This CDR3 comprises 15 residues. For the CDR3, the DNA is TGTGCCAGTAGTATCTGGGACACCACTAACTATGGCTACACCTTC. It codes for CASSIWDTTNYGYTF.

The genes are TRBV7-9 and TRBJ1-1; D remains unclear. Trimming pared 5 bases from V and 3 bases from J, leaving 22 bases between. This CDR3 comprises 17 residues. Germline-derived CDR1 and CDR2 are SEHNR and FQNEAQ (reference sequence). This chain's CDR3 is CASSLKYAWFEDTEAFF. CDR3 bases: TGTGCCAGCAGCCTTAAGTACGCATGGTTCGAGGACACTGAAGCTTTCTTT. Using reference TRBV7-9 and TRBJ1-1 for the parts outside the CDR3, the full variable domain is DTGVSQNPRHKITKRGQNVTFRCDPISEHNRLYWYRQTLGQGPEFLTYFQNEAQLEKSRLLSDRFSAERPKGSFSTLEIQRTEQGDSAMYLCASSLKYAWFEDTEAFFGQGTRLTVV.

The CDR3 is CASSFMGETQYF. The CDR3, as DNA: TGTGCCAGCAGTTTCATGGGGGAGACCCAGTACTTC. The chain is built from TRBV28 and TRBJ2-5; D call uncertain. This CDR3 is built from 12 residues. Trimming cost V 3 bases and J 5 bases, with 7 bases left between them. Germline loops: CDR1 MDHEN, CDR2 SYDVKM. The whole variable domain, filled in from reference TRBV28 and TRBJ2-5, reads DVKVTQSSRYLVKRTGEKVFLECVQDMDHENMFWYRQDPGLGLRLIYFSYDVKMKEKGDIPEGYSVSREKKERFSLILESASTNQTSMYLCASSFMGETQYFGPGTRLLVL.

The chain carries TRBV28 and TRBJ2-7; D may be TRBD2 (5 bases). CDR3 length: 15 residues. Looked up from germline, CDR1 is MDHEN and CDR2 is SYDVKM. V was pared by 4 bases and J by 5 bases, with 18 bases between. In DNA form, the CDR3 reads TGTGCCAGCAGTTCCCCGGGCCCGGGAACCCACGAGCAGTACTTC. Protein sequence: CASSSPGPGTHEQYF.